This T cell receptor (beta chain) was observed in a study of regulatory T cells in long-lasting Graves disease. Study information: By definition, persistent Graves' disease involved antithyroid drugs for over 5 years alongside positive TSH receptor antibodies. Study findings and constraints: Newly diagnosed patients shared 950 to 1,000 public clonotypes; persistent patients shared approximately 2,700.

Sequencing libraries for TCR beta were prepared with iRepertoire HTBI primers and Arm-PCR of CDR3 regions. TCRdb processed the multiplex PCR reads anew with MiXCR; each CDR3 protein has one entry. The sample consists of about 430,000 distinct CDR3 sequences, 21% of them appearing once. V was cut by 1 base and J by 4 bases, with 10 bases left in between. The CDR3 contains 14 residues. The germline CDR1 and CDR2 sequences are PRHDT and FYEKMQ (reference sequence). Time point denoted: persistent/refractory GD, antithyroid drugs over 5 years with positive TRAb. From RNA extracted from PBMCs, the TCR library was made. This clonotype was seen a handful of times. Its antigen is not identified.

V usage is TRBV13 and J usage is TRBJ1-2; D is perhaps TRBD1 (5 bases). The sequencing used peripheral blood mononuclear cells (PBMCs), collected when the disease was refractory, from a patient treated with antithyroid drugs. This sequence originates from a female donor with Graves disease. The CDR3 DNA is TGTGCCAGCAGCTTAGAGGGGATTGGCTATGGCTACACCTTC. Amino acid sequence: CASSLEGIGYGYTF. The complete variable domain, with remaining parts taken from reference TRBV13 and TRBJ1-2, reads AAGVIQSPRHLIKEKRETATLKCYPIPRHDTVYWYQQGPGQDPQFLISFYEKMQSDKGSIPDRFSAQQFSDYHSELNMSSLELGDSALYFCASSLEGIGYGYTFGSGTRLTVV.